The rows below give T cell receptor beta chains drawn from one sample of a study of radiotherapy plus CTLA-4 blockade in lung cancer. TCRdb's copy holds only in-frame clones and misses some; the assay was immunoSEQ multiplex PCR. The sample holds 45,000 to 75,000 clones; about three quarters are singletons and the top ten take 3.5% to 4.5%. This material consisted of peripheral blood, taken from a patient treated with radiotherapy plus ipilimumab. These receptors all stem from a human donor with non-small cell lung cancer who had a partial response to radiotherapy plus ipilimumab. Each CDR3 is given with its conserved first and last residue. Each record gives: V gene, clone size, J gene, D gene, CDR3 DNA, CDR3 protein. A D gene is named only where the DNA matches it firmly. Clone size is not always given. Where it is, it says once, few, many or a class for expanded clones.

v_call: TRBV27; clone_size: NA; j_call: TRBJ2-7; d_call: TRBD1; cdr3_nt: TGTGCCAGCAGTTTGGGACAGGGGGCATACGAGCAGTACTTC; cdr3_aa: CASSLGQGAYEQYF
v_call: TRBV6-5; clone_size: NA; j_call: TRBJ2-5; d_call: TRBD2; cdr3_nt: TGTGCCAGCCGTACTAGCGAGGGGACCCAGTACTTC; cdr3_aa: CASRTSEGTQYF
v_call: TRBV6-5; clone_size: NA; j_call: TRBJ1-4; d_call: NA; cdr3_nt: TGTGCCAGCGGTAGGAGCGGGAGCATCGAAAAACTGTTTTTT; cdr3_aa: CASGRSGSIEKLFF
v_call: TRBV27; clone_size: NA; j_call: TRBJ1-2; d_call: TRBD1; cdr3_nt: TGTGCCAGCAGTTCTACCGGGACAGCCGCCAGTGGCTACACCTTC; cdr3_aa: CASSSTGTAASGYTF
v_call: TRBV7-3; clone_size: NA; j_call: TRBJ1-3; d_call: NA; cdr3_nt: TGTGCCAGCAGCCGTTATCCTTTCGCCGGAGACACCATATATTTT; cdr3_aa: CASSRYPFAGDTIYF
v_call: TRBV9; clone_size: once; j_call: TRBJ2-6; d_call: TRBD2; cdr3_nt: TGTGCCAGCAGCGCGGGACTAGCGTGGCTCTCTGGGGCCAACGTCCTGACTTTC; cdr3_aa: CASSAGLAWLSGANVLTF
v_call: TRBV7-7; clone_size: NA; j_call: TRBJ2-2; d_call: TRBD1; cdr3_nt: TGTGCCAGCAGCCTAGGAAGGGGGCCCGGGGAGCTGTTTTTT; cdr3_aa: CASSLGRGPGELFF
v_call: TRBV28; clone_size: once; j_call: TRBJ1-5; d_call: TRBD1; cdr3_nt: TGTGCCAGCCAGGCAGGGGGCCCCAATCAGCCCCAGCATTTT; cdr3_aa: CASQAGGPNQPQHF
v_call: TRBV6-5; clone_size: NA; j_call: TRBJ1-1; d_call: NA; cdr3_nt: TGTGCCAGCAGTTACTCGCGGGCCATGAACACTGAAGCTTTCTTT; cdr3_aa: CASSYSRAMNTEAFF
v_call: TRBV6-6; clone_size: NA; j_call: TRBJ2-7; d_call: NA; cdr3_nt: TGTGCCAGCAGTTTAGACAGCCTTTACGAGCAGTACTTC; cdr3_aa: CASSLDSLYEQYF
v_call: TRBV5-5; clone_size: NA; j_call: TRBJ2-7; d_call: NA; cdr3_nt: TGTGCCAGCAGCTTTAGCTCCTACGAGCAGTACTTC; cdr3_aa: CASSFSSYEQYF
v_call: TRBV30; clone_size: medium-sized; j_call: TRBJ1-2; d_call: NA; cdr3_nt: TGTGCCTGGAGCGGGGGAGGACTAGGAGGCTACACCTTC; cdr3_aa: CAWSGGGLGGYTF
v_call: TRBV4-1; clone_size: few; j_call: TRBJ2-7; d_call: NA; cdr3_nt: TGTGCCAGCAGCCGGGACTGGGGGAGCTACGAGCAGTACTTC; cdr3_aa: CASSRDWGSYEQYF
v_call: TRBV6-6; clone_size: NA; j_call: TRBJ1-5; d_call: TRBD1; cdr3_nt: TGTGCCAGCAGTTACCCCGCCGGACAGGGAAATCAGCCCCAGCATTTT; cdr3_aa: CASSYPAGQGNQPQHF
v_call: TRBV28; clone_size: NA; j_call: TRBJ1-5; d_call: TRBD1; cdr3_nt: TGTGCCAGCAGTATCGCCGGGACAGGGGGAAATCAGCCCCAGCATTTT; cdr3_aa: CASSIAGTGGNQPQHF
v_call: TRBV7-8; clone_size: NA; j_call: TRBJ2-2; d_call: TRBD1; cdr3_nt: TGTGCCAGCAGCCAAGGACAGGGTCTCACCGGGGAGCTGTTTTTT; cdr3_aa: CASSQGQGLTGELFF
v_call: TRBV9; clone_size: NA; j_call: TRBJ2-7; d_call: TRBD2; cdr3_nt: TGTGCCAGCAGCCCACGACACGGGGGGGGCGAGCAGTACTTC; cdr3_aa: CASSPRHGGGEQYF
v_call: TRBV28; clone_size: NA; j_call: TRBJ2-7; d_call: TRBD1; cdr3_nt: TGTGCCAGCAGCCTCGGGACAGTCGAGCAGTACTTC; cdr3_aa: CASSLGTVEQYF
v_call: TRBV27; clone_size: once; j_call: TRBJ1-1; d_call: NA; cdr3_nt: TGTGCCAGCAGTTCCCGGGATGGTGGGACTGAAGCTTTCTTT; cdr3_aa: CASSSRDGGTEAFF
v_call: TRBV18; clone_size: NA; j_call: TRBJ2-5; d_call: NA; cdr3_nt: TGTGCCAGCTCACCCGGTGGGGGGACAGAGACCCAGTACTTC; cdr3_aa: CASSPGGGTETQYF
v_call: TRBV4-1; clone_size: NA; j_call: TRBJ2-3; d_call: NA; cdr3_nt: TGCGCCAGCAGCCGGACTTCTGGGGGGGATACGCAGTATTTT; cdr3_aa: CASSRTSGGDTQYF
v_call: TRBV2; clone_size: NA; j_call: TRBJ1-1; d_call: TRBD1; cdr3_nt: TGTGCCGGAAGCCAGGACAGGGAGAACACTGAAGCTTTCTTT; cdr3_aa: CAGSQDRENTEAFF
v_call: TRBV5-8; clone_size: few; j_call: TRBJ1-5; d_call: NA; cdr3_nt: TGTGCCAGCAGCCTCCACATTGATCAGCCCCAGCATTTT; cdr3_aa: CASSLHIDQPQHF
v_call: TRBV9; clone_size: once; j_call: TRBJ2-5; d_call: NA; cdr3_nt: TGTGCCAGCAGCGCTCTGCAAGGACATGGGCAAGAGACCCAGTACTTC; cdr3_aa: CASSALQGHGQETQYF
v_call: TRBV5-8; clone_size: few; j_call: TRBJ1-4; d_call: TRBD1; cdr3_nt: TGTGCCAGCAGCTACGGACAGGGGGCTTCTAATGAAAAACTGTTTTTT; cdr3_aa: CASSYGQGASNEKLFF
v_call: TRBV6-1; clone_size: once; j_call: TRBJ2-5; d_call: TRBD2; cdr3_nt: TGTGCCAGCAGCCAAACGGGGGGGCCAAGAGAGACCCAGTACTTC; cdr3_aa: CASSQTGGPRETQYF
v_call: TRBV7-3; clone_size: NA; j_call: TRBJ2-3; d_call: TRBD2; cdr3_nt: TGTGCCAGCAGCTTGAGGACTAGCATAGGAGATACGCAGTATTTT; cdr3_aa: CASSLRTSIGDTQYF
v_call: TRBV5-1; clone_size: NA; j_call: TRBJ2-5; d_call: NA; cdr3_nt: TGCGCCAGCAGCTTGTATGAGGACAGCCAAGAGACCCAGTACTTC; cdr3_aa: CASSLYEDSQETQYF
v_call: TRBV19; clone_size: NA; j_call: TRBJ1-1; d_call: TRBD1; cdr3_nt: TGTGCCAGTAGTATCGCGACAGGGGGCACTGAAGCTTTCTTT; cdr3_aa: CASSIATGGTEAFF
v_call: TRBV5-3; clone_size: few; j_call: TRBJ1-2; d_call: NA; cdr3_nt: TGTGCCAGAAGCCCGCGCGGGCCCCTGGGAAAAGGCTACACCTTC; cdr3_aa: CARSPRGPLGKGYTF
v_call: TRBV6-1; clone_size: NA; j_call: TRBJ2-7; d_call: TRBD1; cdr3_nt: TGTGCCAGCAGTTCTACGTTCCGGGACAGTTTCGAGCAGTACTTC; cdr3_aa: CASSSTFRDSFEQYF
v_call: TRBV18; clone_size: once; j_call: TRBJ2-7; d_call: TRBD1; cdr3_nt: TGTGCCAGCTCACCAATCGGACAGGGGTACGAGCAGTACTTC; cdr3_aa: CASSPIGQGYEQYF
v_call: TRBV7-8; clone_size: NA; j_call: TRBJ2-1; d_call: TRBD2; cdr3_nt: TGTGCCAGCAGCTACGGGGGGGGCGCCGATGAGCAGTTCTTC; cdr3_aa: CASSYGGGADEQFF
v_call: TRBV5-1; clone_size: few; j_call: TRBJ2-7; d_call: NA; cdr3_nt: TGCGCCAGCAGCTCCTCCGGGACTGGCTCCTACGAGCAGTACTTC; cdr3_aa: CASSSSGTGSYEQYF
v_call: TRBV5-4; clone_size: NA; j_call: TRBJ1-3; d_call: NA; cdr3_nt: TGTGCCAGCAGCTTGGACAGGACGTATTCTGGAAACACCATATATTTT; cdr3_aa: CASSLDRTYSGNTIYF
v_call: TRBV7-9; clone_size: NA; j_call: TRBJ1-5; d_call: NA; cdr3_nt: TGTGCCAGCAGCTCCGGTAATCAGCCCCAGCATTTT; cdr3_aa: CASSSGNQPQHF
v_call: TRBV28; clone_size: few; j_call: TRBJ1-5; d_call: NA; cdr3_nt: TGTGCCAGCAGGACTATACAGAGCAATCAGCCCCAGCATTTT; cdr3_aa: CASRTIQSNQPQHF
v_call: TRBV10-3; clone_size: NA; j_call: TRBJ1-1; d_call: TRBD1; cdr3_nt: TGTGCCATCAGTGAGTCAAAGACAGGGGGGAACACTGAAGCTTTCTTT; cdr3_aa: CAISESKTGGNTEAFF
v_call: TRBV5-4; clone_size: NA; j_call: TRBJ2-7; d_call: TRBD1; cdr3_nt: TGTGCCAGCAGCTTGGCCGGGACAGGGGTCCACGAGCAGTACTTC; cdr3_aa: CASSLAGTGVHEQYF
v_call: TRBV19; clone_size: NA; j_call: TRBJ2-3; d_call: NA; cdr3_nt: TGTGCCAGTAGCCCAGGGAGCACAGATACGCAGTATTTT; cdr3_aa: CASSPGSTDTQYF
v_call: TRBV11-1; clone_size: NA; j_call: TRBJ2-1; d_call: NA; cdr3_nt: TGTGCCAGCAGCCTCGGGGGAAAGAATGAGCAGTTCTTC; cdr3_aa: CASSLGGKNEQFF
v_call: TRBV28; clone_size: NA; j_call: TRBJ1-4; d_call: TRBD1; cdr3_nt: TGTGCCAGCAGTTTAAGACAGGGTGACGAAAAACTGTTTTTT; cdr3_aa: CASSLRQGDEKLFF
v_call: TRBV27; clone_size: NA; j_call: TRBJ2-5; d_call: TRBD1; cdr3_nt: TGTGCCAGCAGTTATGGACAGGGCAAGCAAGAGACCCAGTACTTC; cdr3_aa: CASSYGQGKQETQYF
v_call: TRBV10-2; clone_size: NA; j_call: TRBJ1-6; d_call: NA; cdr3_nt: TGCGCCAGCAGTGAAAGGGGTTCACCCCTCCACTTT; cdr3_aa: CASSERGSPLHF
v_call: TRBV5-4; clone_size: NA; j_call: TRBJ2-3; d_call: TRBD2; cdr3_nt: TGTGCCAGCAGCTTGGAGGGCGGGGGGGCCGATACGCAGTATTTT; cdr3_aa: CASSLEGGGADTQYF
v_call: TRBV5-1; clone_size: NA; j_call: TRBJ2-3; d_call: TRBD2; cdr3_nt: TGCGCCAGCAGCACCCTAGCGGGGGGGCCCGGCACAGATACGCAGTATTTT; cdr3_aa: CASSTLAGGPGTDTQYF
v_call: TRBV7-6; clone_size: few; j_call: TRBJ2-7; d_call: NA; cdr3_nt: TGTGCCAGCAGCTTAGGGGGACGGGGGATCAACGAGCAGTACTTC; cdr3_aa: CASSLGGRGINEQYF
v_call: TRBV2; clone_size: few; j_call: TRBJ1-6; d_call: TRBD1; cdr3_nt: TGTGCCAGCAGTGTGAATAGGGACAGGGGTACCTATAATTCACCCCTCCACTTT; cdr3_aa: CASSVNRDRGTYNSPLHF
v_call: TRBV2; clone_size: NA; j_call: TRBJ2-2; d_call: TRBD1; cdr3_nt: TGTGCCAGCAGTGGGGACAGGAAAACCGGGGAGCTGTTTTTT; cdr3_aa: CASSGDRKTGELFF
v_call: TRBV10-3; clone_size: few; j_call: TRBJ1-1; d_call: NA; cdr3_nt: TGTGCCATCAGTGAGTCGAAAACAGGGAAGGGGGACACTGAAGCTTTCTTT; cdr3_aa: CAISESKTGKGDTEAFF